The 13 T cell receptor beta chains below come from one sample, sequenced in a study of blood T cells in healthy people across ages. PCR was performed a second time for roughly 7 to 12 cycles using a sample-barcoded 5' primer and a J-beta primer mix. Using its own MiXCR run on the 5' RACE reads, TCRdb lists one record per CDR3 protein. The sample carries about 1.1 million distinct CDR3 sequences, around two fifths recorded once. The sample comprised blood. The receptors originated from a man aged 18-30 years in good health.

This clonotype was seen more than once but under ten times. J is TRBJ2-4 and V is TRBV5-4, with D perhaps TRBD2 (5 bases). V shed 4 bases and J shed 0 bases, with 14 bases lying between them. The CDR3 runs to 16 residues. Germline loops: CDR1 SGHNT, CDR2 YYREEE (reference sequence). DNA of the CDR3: TGTGCCAGCAGCCCAACAGCGGATGAAGCCAAAAACATTCAGTACTTC. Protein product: CASSPTADEAKNIQYF.

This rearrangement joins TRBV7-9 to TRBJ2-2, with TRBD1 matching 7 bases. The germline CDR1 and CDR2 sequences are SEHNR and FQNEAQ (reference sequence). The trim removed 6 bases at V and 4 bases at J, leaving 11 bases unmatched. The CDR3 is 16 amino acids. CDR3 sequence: CASRSSGTETTGELFF. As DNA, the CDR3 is TGTGCCAGCAGATCTTCCGGGACAGAGACCACCGGGGAGCTGTTTTTT.

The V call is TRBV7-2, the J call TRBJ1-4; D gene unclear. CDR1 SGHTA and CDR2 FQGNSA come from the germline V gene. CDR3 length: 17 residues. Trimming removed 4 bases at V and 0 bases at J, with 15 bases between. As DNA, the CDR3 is TGTGCCAGCAGCTCGCAAGGCCAGCTTACAACTAATGAAAAACTGTTTTTT. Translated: CASSSQGQLTTNEKLFF.

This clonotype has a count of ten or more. The CDR3 loop is CASSLLRDSYNEQFF. CDR3 sequence (DNA): TGCGCCAGCAGCTTGTTAAGGGATTCCTACAATGAGCAGTTCTTC. The V call is TRBV5-1, the J call TRBJ2-1; D remains unclear. The CDR3 is 15 residues long. V lost 1 base and J 1 base, leaving 9 bases between the germline ends. Germline V gene data show CDR1 as SGHRS and CDR2 as YFSETQ.

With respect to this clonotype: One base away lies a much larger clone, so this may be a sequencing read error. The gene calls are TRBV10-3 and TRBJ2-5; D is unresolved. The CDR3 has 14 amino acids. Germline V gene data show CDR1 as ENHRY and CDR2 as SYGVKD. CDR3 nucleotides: TGTGCCATCAGTAAGTCTGGTTCGGGAGAGACCCAGTACTTC. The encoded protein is CAISKSGSGETQYF.

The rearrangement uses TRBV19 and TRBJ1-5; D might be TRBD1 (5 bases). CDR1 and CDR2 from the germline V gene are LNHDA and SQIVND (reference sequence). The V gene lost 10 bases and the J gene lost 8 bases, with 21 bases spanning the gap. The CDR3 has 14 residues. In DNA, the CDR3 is TGTGCCACCCGGGCTGGGACGCCGTGGGAGCCCCAGCATTTT. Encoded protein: CATRAGTPWEPQHF.

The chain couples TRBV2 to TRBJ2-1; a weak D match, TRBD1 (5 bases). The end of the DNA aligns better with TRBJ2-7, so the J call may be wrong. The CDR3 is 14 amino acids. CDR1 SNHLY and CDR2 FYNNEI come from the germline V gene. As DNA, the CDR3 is TGTGCCAGCAGTGCGGGCAGGGAATACAATGAGCAGTACTTC. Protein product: CASSAGREYNEQYF.

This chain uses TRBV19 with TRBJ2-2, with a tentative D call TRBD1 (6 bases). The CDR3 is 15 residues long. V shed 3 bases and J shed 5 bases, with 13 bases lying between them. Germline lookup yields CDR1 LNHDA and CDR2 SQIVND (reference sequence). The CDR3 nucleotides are TGTGCCAGTAGTATGGTGGCAGGGGAGACCGGGGAGCTGTTTTTT. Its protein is CASSMVAGETGELFF.

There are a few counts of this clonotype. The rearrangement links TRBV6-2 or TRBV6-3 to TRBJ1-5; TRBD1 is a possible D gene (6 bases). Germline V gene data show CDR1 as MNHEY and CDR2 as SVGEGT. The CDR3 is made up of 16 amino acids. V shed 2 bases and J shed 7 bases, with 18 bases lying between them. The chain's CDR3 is CASSYGQQGVGQPQHF. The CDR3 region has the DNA TGTGCCAGCAGTTACGGGCAACAGGGTGTTGGGCAGCCCCAGCATTTT.

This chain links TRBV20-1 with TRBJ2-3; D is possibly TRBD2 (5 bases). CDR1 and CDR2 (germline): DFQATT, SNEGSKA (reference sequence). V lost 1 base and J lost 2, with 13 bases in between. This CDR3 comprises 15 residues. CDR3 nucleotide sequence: TGCAGTGCTAGAGGTCGAGCGGCCCCCACAGATACGCAGTATTTT. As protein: CSARGRAAPTDTQYF.

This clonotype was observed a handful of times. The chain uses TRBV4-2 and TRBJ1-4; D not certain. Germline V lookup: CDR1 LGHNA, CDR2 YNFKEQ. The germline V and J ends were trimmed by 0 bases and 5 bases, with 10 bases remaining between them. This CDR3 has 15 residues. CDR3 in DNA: TGTGCCAGCAGCCAAGAGTGGTCAATAAATGAAAAACTGTTTTTT. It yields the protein CASSQEWSINEKLFF.

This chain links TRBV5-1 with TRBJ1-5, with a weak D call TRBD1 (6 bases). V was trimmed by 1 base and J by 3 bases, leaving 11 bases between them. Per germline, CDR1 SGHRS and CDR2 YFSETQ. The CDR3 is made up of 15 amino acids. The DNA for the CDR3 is TGCGCCAGCAGCTTGATGGGGGCGCTCAATCAGCCCCAGCATTTT. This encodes CASSLMGALNQPQHF.

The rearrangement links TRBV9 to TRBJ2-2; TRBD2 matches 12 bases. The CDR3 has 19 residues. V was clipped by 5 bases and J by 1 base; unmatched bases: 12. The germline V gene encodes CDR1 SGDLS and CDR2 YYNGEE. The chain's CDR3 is CASSIPGLAGGMNTGELFF. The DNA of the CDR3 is TGTGCCAGCAGTATACCGGGACTAGCGGGTGGGATGAACACCGGGGAGCTGTTTTTT. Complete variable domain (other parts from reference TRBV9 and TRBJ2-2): DSGVTQTPKHLITATGQRVTLRCSPRSGDLSVYWYQQSLDQGLQFLIQYYNGEERAKGNILERFSAQQFPDLHSELNLSSLELGDSALYFCASSIPGLAGGMNTGELFFGEGSRLTVL.